A single TCR beta chain is shown here with its context. A much larger clone lies a single base off, so this may be a read error. RNA transcripts were the template for amplifying TCR beta CDR3 regions. The primer set for the first-round RT-PCR of the TCR CDR3 was HTBI. TCRdb re-called the multiplex PCR reads with MiXCR, one entry per CDR3 protein. The sample has some 600,000 distinct CDR3 sequences; about 14% are singletons. The sample originates from a study of T cells in Graves' hyperthyroidism and ophthalmopathy. The germline CDR1 and CDR2 sequences are LGHNT and FRNRAP. The CDR3 is 16 residues long. V lost 5 bases, J lost 4 bases, and 8 bases stayed unmatched.

The chain combines TRBV12-5 with TRBJ2-5; TRBD2 aligns across 12 bases. The source material was blood. The clonotype comes from a woman aged 25 to 45 with Graves' hyperthyroidism that later progressed to Graves' ophthalmopathy. CDR3 bases: TGTGCTAGTGGTGCAGTCCTAGCGGGGGGGGGAGAGACCCAGTACTTC. Translating gives CASGAVLAGGGETQYF.